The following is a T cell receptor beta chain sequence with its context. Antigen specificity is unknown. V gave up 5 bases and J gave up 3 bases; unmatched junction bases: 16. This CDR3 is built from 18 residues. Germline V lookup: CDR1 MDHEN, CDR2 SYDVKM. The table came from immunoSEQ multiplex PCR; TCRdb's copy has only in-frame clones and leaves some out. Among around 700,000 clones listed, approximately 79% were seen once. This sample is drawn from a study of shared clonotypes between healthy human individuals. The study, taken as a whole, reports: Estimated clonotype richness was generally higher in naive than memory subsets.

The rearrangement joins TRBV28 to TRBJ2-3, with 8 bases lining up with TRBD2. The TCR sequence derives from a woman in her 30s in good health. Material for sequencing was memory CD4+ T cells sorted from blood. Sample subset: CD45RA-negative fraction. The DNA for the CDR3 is TGTGCCAGCAGTCCAAACCCCGGGACTAGATCTTTGACAGATACGCAGTATTTT. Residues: CASSPNPGTRSLTDTQYF.